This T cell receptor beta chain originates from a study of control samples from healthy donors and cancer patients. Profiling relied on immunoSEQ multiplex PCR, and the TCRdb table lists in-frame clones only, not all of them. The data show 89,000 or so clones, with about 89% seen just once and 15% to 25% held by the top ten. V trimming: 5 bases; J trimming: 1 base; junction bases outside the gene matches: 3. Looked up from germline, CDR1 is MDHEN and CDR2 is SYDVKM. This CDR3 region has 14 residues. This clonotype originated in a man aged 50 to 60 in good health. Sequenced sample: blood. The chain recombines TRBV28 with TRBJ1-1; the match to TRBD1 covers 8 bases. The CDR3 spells CASSLGQGNTEAFF. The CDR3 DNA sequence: TGTGCCAGCAGTCTAGGACAGGGGAACACTGAAGCTTTCTTT. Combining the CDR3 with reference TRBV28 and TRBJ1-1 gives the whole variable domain DVKVTQSSRYLVKRTGEKVFLECVQDMDHENMFWYRQDPGLGLRLIYFSYDVKMKEKGDIPEGYSVSREKKERFSLILESASTNQTSMYLCASSLGQGNTEAFFGQGTRLTVV.